This T cell receptor beta chain was captured in a study of cytomegalovirus exposure and HLA in healthy donors. Overall study findings and caveats: An analysis was carried out at a later point. It showed that HLA-associated TCR beta chains were more clonally expanded than equally common non-associated chains.

The PCR made use of 60 Vbeta and 13 Jbeta primers. Sequencing was performed with immunoSEQ multiplex PCR; in TCRdb, only in-frame clones are kept and a portion is missing. The table has more than 150,000 clones, about four fifths seen once. This clone was seen once. The antigen remains undetermined. CDR1 is SGHAT and CDR2 is FQDESV in the germline V gene (reference sequence). Deletions cut 6 bases from V and 1 base from J, with 10 bases between. The CDR3 contains 15 residues. The sample comprised PBMCs. This TCR was recovered from a boy aged 5-17 years in good health and CMV-seronegative. The chain carries TRBV11-1 and TRBJ2-6; D perhaps matches TRBD1 (6 bases). Here the CDR3 reads CASRFTGSGANVLTF. Written as DNA, the CDR3 is TGTGCCAGCAGGTTTACAGGGTCTGGGGCCAACGTCCTGACTTTC.